This TCR beta chain is from a study of T-cell reconstitution after alpha-beta-depleted transplantation in children. This clonotype showed up many times. Using unique molecular identifiers, the investigators prepared the TCRbeta library. MiXCR, applied by TCRdb to the PCR reads, yields one record per CDR3 protein. Seen here are more than 200,000 distinct CDR3 sequences, 9.7% observed once, and the top ten hold over 4.5%. The germline gives CDR1 SGDLS, CDR2 YYNGEE. The CDR3 is 15 amino acids. V was clipped by 3 bases and J by 4 bases; unmatched bases: 5. The receptor comes from a human donor who donated a stem cell graft to a child with SCID. This specimen was PBMCs from the stem cell graft donor, taken from the stem cell graft. The V gene is TRBV9, the J gene TRBJ2-3, with 10 bases identical to TRBD2. The CDR3: CASSGERGGSDTQYF. CDR3 nucleotides: TGTGCCAGCAGCGGAGAGCGGGGGGGATCAGATACGCAGTATTTT.